This TCR beta chain was profiled in a study of cytomegalovirus exposure and HLA in healthy donors (dated by TCRdb to the late 2010s). At the level of the whole study: According to a later analysis, one platform produced both the roughly 130 validation repertoires and the 720 or so repertoires of the first cohort. Along with the approximately 700-subject first cohort, a separate validation cohort of over 90 different subjects was used. The study aimed to test whether signatures of past pathogen exposure could be identified by cataloging public T cell receptors. To predict cytomegalovirus infection status, the study brought together high-throughput TCR immunosequencing, statistical association of individual TCRs with disease status, and machine learning.

Library method: the immunoSEQ multiplex PCR assay. In the paper's pipeline: A statistical classification framework was developed to diagnose cytomegalovirus status using the catalog of TCR beta chain sequences. TCRdb holds this immuneACCESS table with in-frame rearrangements only. Some clones are missing; in checked studies, unresolved V genes explain under half, and the rest has no known cause. V and J calls and clone size are copied from that table; D and trimming were computed from the DNA. The sample data list under 250,000 clones, and around nine tenths of these were observed just once. Of the sample, 2.6% falls within the top ten clones. Remarks on this clone: The target of this receptor is not known. Base qualities are not recorded, but no much larger clone differs from it by a single base.

The CDR3 holds 18 amino acids from the cysteine to the phenylalanine. Only the CDR3 DNA stays, 54 bases, in frame from base 1. In the germline V gene, CDR1 corresponds to KGHSH and CDR2 to LQKENI. Trimming removed 3 bases from V and 10 bases from J, leaving 30 bases between the germline ends. Here is what the overall study found, with its caveats: A few of the identified cytomegalovirus-associated TCR beta chains were confirmed in vitro to be specific for cytomegalovirus antigens. The authors suggested that the approach could potentially be generalized to other disease states and immunological phenotypes. Across donors, most TCR sequences were observed very rarely, whereas some public TCRs were present in many individuals. In a later analysis, TCRs clustered in the first cohort were found to also tend to co-occur in the roughly 120 validation repertoires, with 85% to 95% of cluster scores above 0. The study listed approximately 160 TCR beta chains as associated with cytomegalovirus. The classifier was reported to diagnose cytomegalovirus status with high specificity and sensitivity in both the original and validation cohorts. A later analysis had no HLA typing for the validation cohort, so co-occurrence there was scored across all 130 or so repertoires.

The donors belonged to the validation cohort of around 130 subjects, which was separate from the roughly 670-subject first cohort. The clonotype originates from a man younger than 30 in good health and CMV-seronegative. The chain is encoded by TRBV18 joined to TRBJ2-5; perhaps TRBD2 is the D gene, with 6 bases matching. What was sequenced was PBMCs. For the CDR3, the sequence is CASSPRLGPTTRRSGQYF. The DNA sequence reads TGTGCCAGCTCACCGCGACTAGGACCCACCACACGCCGGTCGGGCCAGTACTTC.